The 16 T cell receptor beta chains presented below share a single source sample, sequenced in a study of graft-versus-host responses after intestinal transplantation (dated by TCRdb to the early 2020s). The receptor library was made with the immunoSEQ multiplex PCR assay. This is the immuneACCESS table as TCRdb keeps it, with only in-frame sequences that have V and J called. A part of the clones is gone; compared with another copy, unresolved V genes explain less than half, and the rest is unexplained. The sample table records around 99,000 clones; about 93% of these occur just once. The biggest ten clones account for about 2% of the sample. Which antigens these TCRs recognize remains unknown. Interpreted using the paper, the time point label stands for: cells obtained before transplantation from donor or recipient. Sequencing was performed on unstimulated CD8+ T cells sorted from spleen or lymph node cells, taken before intestinal transplant. All receptors derive from a human donor who received an intestinal transplant.

The rearrangement links TRBV30 to TRBJ2-1, with TRBD1 matching 8 bases. V lost 2 bases and J lost 6; bases outside the gene matches: 6. The CDR3 has 14 amino acids. Germline V gene lookup returns CDR1 GTSNPN and CDR2 SVGIG (reference sequence). The CDR3 reads CAWSFGQGFNEQFF. Here the CDR3 DNA reads TGTGCCTGGAGTTTCGGACAGGGCTTCAATGAGCAGTTCTTC.

The CDR3 coding sequence is TGTGCCTGGAGTGCAACAGGGGGAGCAGATACGCAGTATTTT. This sequence encodes CAWSATGGADTQYF. J is TRBJ2-3 and V is TRBV30; 8 bases are a match to TRBD1. Trimming removed 1 base from V and 4 bases from J; junction bases left unmatched: 4. Germline V lookup: CDR1 GTSNPN, CDR2 SVGIG (reference sequence). The CDR3 is made up of 14 amino acids.

The CDR3 DNA reads TGCGCCAGCAGCCCCCGGGAAGGGCTGGAAAAACTGTTTTTT. This gives the protein CASSPREGLEKLFF. The chain has TRBV4-3 and TRBJ1-4; D call uncertain. Germline V CDR1 and CDR2: LGHNA, YSLEER. Trimming took 4 bases from V and 8 from J, leaving 14 bases between them. CDR3 length: 14 amino acids.

The genes are TRBV5-6 and TRBJ2-5; 8 bases align to TRBD1. Trimming removed 4 bases from V and 5 bases from J; junction bases left unmatched: 7. Germline CDR1 SGHDT, CDR2 YYEEEE. The CDR3 spans 14 residues. The CDR3 region is CASSPDRGLETQYF. The CDR3 DNA reads TGTGCCAGCAGCCCAGACAGGGGATTGGAGACCCAGTACTTC.

V usage is TRBV2 and J usage is TRBJ2-1; D remains unclear. This CDR3 spans 13 amino acids. The germline CDR1 and CDR2 sequences are SNHLY and FYNNEI. Trimming stripped 6 bases from V and 0 bases from J, with 6 bases between. CDR3 coding DNA: TGTGCCAGCAGACCGAGCTCCTACAATGAGCAGTTCTTC. Its translation is CASRPSSYNEQFF.

This chain connects TRBV7-2 to TRBJ2-7, with 9 bases that match TRBD1. The CDR3 runs 16 residues. The germline V gene encodes CDR1 SGHTA and CDR2 FQGNSA. J lost 2 bases, V lost 5 bases, and 10 bases had no gene match. The CDR3 here is CASSPYPGQGAYEQYF. The CDR3, as DNA: TGTGCCAGCAGCCCGTACCCGGGACAGGGAGCCTACGAGCAGTACTTC.

J is TRBJ1-1 and V is TRBV7-2; TRBD1 might be the D (6 bases). The CDR3 consists of 11 residues. Germline assignment: CDR1 SGHTA and CDR2 FQGNSA. Trimming pared 5 bases from V and 8 bases from J, leaving 9 bases between. The CDR3 protein is CASSAGTEAFF. As DNA, the CDR3 is TGTGCCAGCAGCGCCGGGACAGAAGCTTTCTTT.

The rearrangement uses TRBV4-1 and TRBJ2-2; perhaps TRBD2 as D (6 bases). Trimming shortened V by 1 base and J by 4 bases, and 10 bases separated the two germline ends. The CDR3 has 15 amino acids. The germline V gene encodes CDR1 MGHRA and CDR2 YSYEKL. CDR3 DNA: TGCGCCAGCAGCCAAGTTACGGGGGTCACCGGGGAGCTGTTTTTT. Translation gives CASSQVTGVTGELFF.

A remark on this clone: The sample contains more than one DNA sequence encoding this CDR3. This chain connects TRBV4-3 to TRBJ2-2, with unresolved D. Between the trimmed V and J ends, which lost 0 bases and 5 bases, there was a span of 7 bases. Germline V gene data show CDR1 as LGHNA and CDR2 as YSLEER. The CDR3 extends over 14 amino acids. CDR3 DNA: TGCGCCAGCAGCCAAGATCGAGGTACCGGGGAGCTGTTTTTT. This gives the protein CASSQDRGTGELFF.

The chain combines TRBV7-9 with TRBJ2-7, with a weak D call TRBD1 (6 bases). CDR3 length: 16 residues. The V gene lost 4 bases and the J gene lost 2 bases, with 18 bases spanning the gap. In germline, CDR1 is SEHNR, CDR2 FQNEAQ (reference sequence). CDR3 bases: TGTGCCAGCAGCTCCCCTCGGGACAAGATTACCTACGAGCAGTACTTC. Translating it yields CASSSPRDKITYEQYF. Together with reference TRBV7-9 and TRBJ2-7, the CDR3 gives the full variable domain: DTGVSQNPRHKITKRGQNVTFRCDPISEHNRLYWYRQTLGQGPEFLTYFQNEAQLEKSRLLSDRFSAERPKGSFSTLEIQRTEQGDSAMYLCASSSPRDKITYEQYFGPGTRLTVT.

The V gene is TRBV29-1, the J gene TRBJ2-7, with TRBD1 matching over 7 bases. The trim removed 7 bases at V and 3 bases at J, leaving 6 bases unmatched. The germline gives CDR1 SQVTM, CDR2 ANQGSEA. CDR3 length: 12 amino acids. The chain's CDR3 is CSAWTGYYEQYF. Here the CDR3 DNA reads TGCAGCGCTTGGACAGGCTACTACGAGCAGTACTTC.

In its sample, this clone was seen once. The chain recombines TRBV7-9 with TRBJ2-7; 7 bases agree with TRBD1. The CDR3 contains 15 residues. CDR1 SEHNR and CDR2 FQNEAQ come from the germline V gene (reference sequence). Trimming took 5 bases from V and 1 from J; bases not matched to a gene: 8. CDR3 sequence reads: CASSATGTDSYEQYF. In DNA, the CDR3 is TGTGCCAGCAGCGCCACCGGGACAGATTCCTACGAGCAGTACTTC.

The CDR3 DNA follows: TGTGCCAGCAGCCTTCCACAGGGGGCTGGATACAATGAGCAGTTCTTC. Translation: CASSLPQGAGYNEQFF. The V and J genes are TRBV11-1 and TRBJ2-1, with 9 bases that match TRBD1. The CDR3 has 16 residues. Germline-derived CDR1 and CDR2 are SGHAT and FQDESV (reference sequence). Germline trimming cut 5 bases from V and 4 bases from J; bases unmatched to any gene: 9.

The chain uses TRBV2 and TRBJ1-1, with 11 bases aligning to TRBD1. Looked up from germline, CDR1 is SNHLY and CDR2 is FYNNEI. With 8 bases clipped from V and 4 bases from J, the junction kept 0 bases outside the gene matches. The CDR3 length is 12 residues. CDR3 amino acids: CASGQGATEAFF. The CDR3 nucleotides are TGTGCCAGCGGACAGGGGGCCACTGAAGCTTTCTTT.

The genes are TRBV7-6 and TRBJ2-1; 9 bases map to TRBD2. The trim removed 3 bases at V and 10 bases at J, leaving 10 bases unmatched. The germline gives CDR1 SGHVS, CDR2 FNYEAQ. The CDR3 consists of 15 residues. The CDR3 DNA reads as TGTGCCAGCAGCTTGGCTAGCGGGGAGGCGTGGGAGCAGTTCTTC. This translates into CASSLASGEAWEQFF.

The rearrangement uses TRBV7-9 and TRBJ2-1; 10 bases fit TRBD2. The CDR3 loop spans 15 amino acids. V gave up 5 bases and J gave up 3 bases; unmatched junction bases: 4. In germline, CDR1 is SEHNR, CDR2 FQNEAQ (reference sequence). CDR3: CASSPAGGFYNEQFF. The CDR3 coding sequence is TGTGCCAGCAGCCCAGCGGGGGGGTTCTACAATGAGCAGTTCTTC. The full variable domain, with the rest looked up from reference TRBV7-9 and TRBJ2-1, is DTGVSQNPRHKITKRGQNVTFRCDPISEHNRLYWYRQTLGQGPEFLTYFQNEAQLEKSRLLSDRFSAERPKGSFSTLEIQRTEQGDSAMYLCASSPAGGFYNEQFFGPGTRLTVL.